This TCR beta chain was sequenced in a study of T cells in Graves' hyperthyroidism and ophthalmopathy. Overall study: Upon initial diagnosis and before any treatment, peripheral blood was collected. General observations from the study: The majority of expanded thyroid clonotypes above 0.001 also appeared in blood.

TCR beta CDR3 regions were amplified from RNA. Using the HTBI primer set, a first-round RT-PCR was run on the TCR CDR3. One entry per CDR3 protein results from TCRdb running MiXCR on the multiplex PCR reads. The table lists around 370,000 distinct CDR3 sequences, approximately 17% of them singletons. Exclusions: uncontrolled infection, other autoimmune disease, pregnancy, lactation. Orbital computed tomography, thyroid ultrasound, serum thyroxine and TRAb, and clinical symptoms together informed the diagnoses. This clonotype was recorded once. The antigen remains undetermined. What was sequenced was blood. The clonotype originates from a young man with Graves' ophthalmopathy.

In nucleotides, the CDR3 is TGTGCCAGTAGTATAAACAGGGTGAATGAGCAGTTCTTC. Its translation: CASSINRVNEQFF. The rearrangement joins TRBV19 to TRBJ2-1; possible D gene TRBD1, 6 bases. V shed 2 bases and J shed 7 bases, with 9 bases lying between them. CDR1 and CDR2 from the germline V gene are LNHDA and SQIVND (reference sequence). This CDR3 spans 13 amino acids.